This record looks at one T cell receptor beta chain sequence and its context. The sample originates from a study of blood T cell repertoires in COVID-19. Across the study: Both acute and convalescent COVID-19 samples were obtained from the United States, Italy and Spain.

V was pared by 5 bases and J by 2 bases, with 22 bases of the junction left unmatched. CDR1 and CDR2 from the germline V gene are MGHRA and YSYEKL. This CDR3 contains 21 residues. Profiling relied on immunoSEQ multiplex PCR, and the TCRdb table lists in-frame clones only, not all of them. The sample contains under 200,000 clones, around 88% of which appear only once. This chain links TRBV4-1 with TRBJ2-1, with 9 positions matching TRBD2. Sequencing was carried out using peripheral blood. The sequence was obtained from a woman in her 70s who had recovered from COVID-19. The chain's CDR3 is CASSSTRGLAGNPNPYNEQFF. The CDR3 nucleotides are TGCGCCAGCAGCTCAACTCGGGGGCTAGCGGGAAACCCCAACCCCTACAATGAGCAGTTCTTC.